This T cell receptor (beta chain) was sequenced in a study of blood T cell repertoires in COVID-19. Study-wide background: Acute and convalescent COVID-19 specimens originated in the United States, Italy and Spain. PBMCs, B-cell-depleted T cells, or T cells provided the cDNA or gDNA that made up the material.

CDR1 is LGHNA, CDR2 YSLEER, per germline. V lost 2 bases to trimming and J lost 5 bases; unmatched junction nucleotides: 3. This CDR3 has 16 residues. Original processing methods: Amplification with reference gene primers provided the estimates of nucleated cell counts. Only in-frame clones appear in the TCRdb table, and some are missing; sequencing was by immunoSEQ multiplex PCR. V, J and clone size reflect that table, while D and trimming were determined from the DNA. The profile covers under 350,000 clones, with 89% appearing a single time and 1.5% to 2% taken by the ten largest. The Seattle site enrolled patients during active infection and followed them longitudinally.

The sample taken for sequencing was peripheral blood. This chain links TRBV4-3 with TRBJ1-6; 10 nucleotides match TRBD1. The receptor was derived from a woman aged 25 to 39 with COVID-19, enrolled during active disease. CDR3 in DNA: TGCGCCAGCAGCCAAAGAGGGACAGGGGATAATTCACCCCTCCACTTT. Its translation: CASSQRGTGDNSPLHF.